This T cell receptor beta chain was observed in a study of blood T cell repertoires in COVID-19. Whole-study context: Researchers got acute and convalescent COVID-19 samples from the United States, Italy and Spain. The cDNA or gDNA used as material had been derived from T cells, B-cell-depleted T cells, or PBMCs.

Enrolment of Seattle patients took place during active infection, and they were followed longitudinally. There are a few counts of this clone. In the original processing: Quantification of nucleated cells was approximated via reference gene primer amplification. The protocol was immunoSEQ multiplex PCR, while the TCRdb copy is restricted to in-frame clones and leaves out a portion. V, J and clone size reflect that table, while D and trimming were determined from the DNA. This sample has just under 350,000 clones, with 87% found just once. The clonotype originates from a woman between 50 and 59 years old with COVID-19, enrolled during active disease. Sequencing was performed on peripheral blood.

The CDR3 loop reads CASSLGQGDGYTF. The CDR3 DNA reads TGCGCCAGCAGCTTGGGACAGGGTGATGGCTACACCTTC. The chain employs TRBV5-1 and TRBJ1-2; 7 positions agree with TRBD1. Germline CDR1 is SGHRS and CDR2 is YFSETQ. The CDR3 sequence is 13 residues long. J lost 6 bases, V lost 0 bases, and 2 bases had no gene match. Full variable domain (missing parts from reference TRBV5-1 and TRBJ1-2): KAGVTQTPRYLIKTRGQQVTLSCSPISGHRSVSWYQQTPGQGLQFLFEYFSETQRNKGNFPGRFSGRQFSNSRSEMNVSTLELGDSALYLCASSLGQGDGYTFGSGTRLTVV.